This T cell receptor (beta chain) was identified during a study of T cells in Graves' hyperthyroidism and ophthalmopathy. The study's findings and limits: Most expanded thyroid clonotypes above 0.001 recurred in blood.

Graves' hyperthyroidism without ophthalmopathy progression within 18 months was termed stable. The study enrolled patients aged 18 to 65 with newly diagnosed hyperthyroidism of under 2 months' duration. Each diagnosis was grounded in clinical symptoms, serum thyroxine and TRAb, thyroid ultrasound, and orbital computed tomography. This clonotype occurred many times. As yet, its antigen is unknown. Amplification targeted TCR beta CDR3 regions from RNA transcripts. The TCR CDR3 was amplified in a first-round RT-PCR using the HTBI primer set. One entry per CDR3 protein, called by TCRdb with MiXCR from the multiplex PCR reads. The profile covers more than 300,000 distinct CDR3 sequences, with approximately 14% appearing a single time and approximately 10% taken by the ten largest. The CDR3 has 16 residues. J lost 0 bases, V lost 6 bases, and 10 bases had no gene match. Germline CDR1 reads MNHEY; CDR2 reads SVGAGI.

This TCR was recovered from a woman aged 55 to 70 with Graves' hyperthyroidism. The rearrangement links TRBV6-5 to TRBJ2-7; 8 bases are shared with TRBD2. Sequencing was carried out using blood. CDR3 DNA: TGTGCCAGCAGATCCCTCGAGCGGGAGAGCTCCTACGAGCAGTACTTC. Translating gives CASRSLERESSYEQYF.